A selection of T cell receptor beta chains follows, all from one sample in a study of beta chain features in type 1 diabetes. Profiling relied on immunoSEQ multiplex PCR, and the TCRdb table lists in-frame clones only, not all of them. Here the sample spans around 250,000 clones, around 24% being singletons. The specimen sequenced was naive CD4+ T cells from blood. Receptors originate from a woman younger than 45 with type 1 diabetes. CDR3s include the opening cysteine and the closing phenylalanine or tryptophan. A D gene is named only where the DNA matches it firmly. A clone size is listed for some rows: how often the clone was seen (once, few, many), or a class if it is expanded.

j_call: TRBJ2-7
v_call: TRBV4-1
d_call: .
clone_size: once
cdr3_nt: TGCGCCAACAGCCGATCCGATGGGGGGACCTACGAGCAGTACTTC
cdr3_aa: CANSRSDGGTYEQYF

j_call: TRBJ1-1
v_call: TRBV29-1
d_call: TRBD1
clone_size: .
cdr3_nt: TGCAGCGTTGAGACAGGGGAAACTGAAGCTTTCTTT
cdr3_aa: CSVETGETEAFF

j_call: TRBJ1-4
v_call: TRBV5-1
d_call: .
clone_size: few
cdr3_nt: TGCGCCAGCAGCCCTGGCGGGGACGGGGATGAAAAACTGTTTTTT
cdr3_aa: CASSPGGDGDEKLFF

j_call: TRBJ2-1
v_call: TRBV18
d_call: TRBD1
clone_size: few
cdr3_nt: TGTGCCAGCTCGCAGGGGGAATTTTCCTACAATGAGCAGTTCTTC
cdr3_aa: CASSQGEFSYNEQFF

j_call: TRBJ2-7
v_call: TRBV28
d_call: TRBD1
clone_size: .
cdr3_nt: TGTGCCAGCAGTTTATCCGCCGGGACAGATGTCTCCTACGAGCAGTACTTC
cdr3_aa: CASSLSAGTDVSYEQYF

j_call: TRBJ2-2
v_call: TRBV29-1
d_call: .
clone_size: few
cdr3_nt: TGCAGCGTTGGGGAGCCGAACACCGGGGAGCTGTTTTTT
cdr3_aa: CSVGEPNTGELFF

j_call: TRBJ1-5
v_call: TRBV4-2
d_call: TRBD1
clone_size: few
cdr3_nt: TGTGCCAGCAGCCCTGGGGGGACAGTTGGTAATCAGCCCCAGCATTTT
cdr3_aa: CASSPGGTVGNQPQHF

j_call: TRBJ2-3
v_call: TRBV7-3
d_call: .
clone_size: .
cdr3_nt: TGTGCCAGCAGCCTGGGACTCAGCACAGATACGCAGTATTTT
cdr3_aa: CASSLGLSTDTQYF

j_call: TRBJ2-7
v_call: TRBV30
d_call: TRBD1
clone_size: .
cdr3_nt: TGTGCCTGGAGTGTAGGGACAGGGGTATTCTACGAGCAGTACTTC
cdr3_aa: CAWSVGTGVFYEQYF

j_call: TRBJ1-2
v_call: TRBV30
d_call: .
clone_size: few
cdr3_nt: TGTGCCTTCTCGCCAGGGGACTATGGCTACACCTTC
cdr3_aa: CAFSPGDYGYTF

j_call: TRBJ2-3
v_call: TRBV9
d_call: .
clone_size: .
cdr3_nt: TGTGCCAGCAGCGTAACCCAGGGGCTGGTGGATACGCAGTATTTT
cdr3_aa: CASSVTQGLVDTQYF

j_call: TRBJ1-1
v_call: TRBV29-1
d_call: .
clone_size: .
cdr3_nt: TGCAGCGTTGAAGATCAGGGGAACACTGAAGCTTTCTTT
cdr3_aa: CSVEDQGNTEAFF

j_call: TRBJ2-1
v_call: TRBV25-1
d_call: TRBD2
clone_size: .
cdr3_nt: TGTGCCAGCAGTGAAGTAGCGGGCAACTACAATGAGCAGTTCTTC
cdr3_aa: CASSEVAGNYNEQFF

j_call: TRBJ1-2
v_call: TRBV29-1
d_call: .
clone_size: few
cdr3_nt: TGCAGCGTTGAAAAAGGGGTTTCCCTTTATGGCTACACCTTC
cdr3_aa: CSVEKGVSLYGYTF

j_call: TRBJ2-1
v_call: TRBV19
d_call: .
clone_size: .
cdr3_nt: TGTGCCAGTAGAAACTCTGTCGGGGCCTACAATGAGCAGTTCTTC
cdr3_aa: CASRNSVGAYNEQFF

j_call: TRBJ1-1
v_call: TRBV7-2
d_call: TRBD1
clone_size: few
cdr3_nt: TGTGCCAGCAGCTTGGACAGGGGGCGAGCTTTCTTT
cdr3_aa: CASSLDRGRAFF

j_call: TRBJ2-7
v_call: TRBV7-9
d_call: TRBD2
clone_size: few
cdr3_nt: TGTGCCAGCAGTTCTACCGGGGGACTAGCCGGCGAGCAGTACTTC
cdr3_aa: CASSSTGGLAGEQYF

j_call: TRBJ2-2
v_call: TRBV7-9
d_call: TRBD1
clone_size: few
cdr3_nt: TGTGCCAGCAGCGCGCCGGGACAGGGGAACACCGGGGAGCTGTTTTTT
cdr3_aa: CASSAPGQGNTGELFF

j_call: TRBJ1-1
v_call: TRBV5-1
d_call: .
clone_size: .
cdr3_nt: TGCGCCAGCACCTTGTACCTCGACAGCCCCAGTGAAGCTTTCTTT
cdr3_aa: CASTLYLDSPSEAFF

j_call: TRBJ2-7
v_call: TRBV6-6
d_call: .
clone_size: few
cdr3_nt: TGTGCCAGCAGCCGCACAGGGCCCCTCACCTACGAGCAGTACTTC
cdr3_aa: CASSRTGPLTYEQYF

j_call: TRBJ2-4
v_call: TRBV4-1
d_call: TRBD2
clone_size: few
cdr3_nt: TGCGCCAGCAGCCAAGTTCTCGGGGGGTTGAAGAACATTCAGTACTTC
cdr3_aa: CASSQVLGGLKNIQYF

j_call: TRBJ2-7
v_call: TRBV6-5
d_call: TRBD2
clone_size: few
cdr3_nt: TGTGCCAGCAATCGAGGGGCGGGAGGGCCCCACGAGCAGTACTTC
cdr3_aa: CASNRGAGGPHEQYF

j_call: TRBJ2-3
v_call: TRBV5-1
d_call: TRBD1
clone_size: .
cdr3_nt: TGCGCCAGCTTCGAACCGGGACAGGGGGGAGATACGCAGTATTTT
cdr3_aa: CASFEPGQGGDTQYF

j_call: TRBJ2-7
v_call: TRBV7-3
d_call: .
clone_size: few
cdr3_nt: TGTGCCAGCAGCTGGACCCAGGAAGGGGCCTACGAGCAGTACTTC
cdr3_aa: CASSWTQEGAYEQYF

j_call: TRBJ1-2
v_call: TRBV7-9
d_call: TRBD1
clone_size: few
cdr3_nt: TGTGCCAGCAGACCAGACCGGGACAGGGGCCCCTACACCTTC
cdr3_aa: CASRPDRDRGPYTF

j_call: TRBJ2-7
v_call: TRBV7-9
d_call: TRBD2
clone_size: .
cdr3_nt: TGTGCCAGCAGCCCCGGGACTAGCGGTTCTACGTCCTACGAGCAGTACTTC
cdr3_aa: CASSPGTSGSTSYEQYF

j_call: TRBJ2-1
v_call: TRBV30
d_call: TRBD2
clone_size: few
cdr3_nt: TGTGCCTGGCAGCCGACTAGCGGGTACTCCTACAATGAGCAGTTCTTC
cdr3_aa: CAWQPTSGYSYNEQFF

j_call: TRBJ2-1
v_call: TRBV2
d_call: TRBD2
clone_size: few
cdr3_nt: TGTGCCAGCAGTGATGGAGCGGGGAGGGTAAATGAGCAGTTCTTC
cdr3_aa: CASSDGAGRVNEQFF

j_call: TRBJ1-2
v_call: TRBV11-2
d_call: TRBD1
clone_size: .
cdr3_nt: TGTGCCAGCAGCCCCCGGACAGGGCAAAACTATGGCTACACCTTC
cdr3_aa: CASSPRTGQNYGYTF

j_call: TRBJ1-2
v_call: TRBV30
d_call: .
clone_size: .
cdr3_nt: TGTGCCTGCCCCGGGACATACTATGGCTACACCTTC
cdr3_aa: CACPGTYYGYTF

j_call: TRBJ2-7
v_call: TRBV25-1
d_call: .
clone_size: .
cdr3_nt: TGTGCCAGCCAAAGGGGACACACCTACGAGCAGTACTTC
cdr3_aa: CASQRGHTYEQYF

j_call: TRBJ2-1
v_call: TRBV7-9
d_call: TRBD2
clone_size: few
cdr3_nt: TGTGCCAGCAGCGAGCTAGCGGGAGGTTATAATGAGCAGTTCTTC
cdr3_aa: CASSELAGGYNEQFF

j_call: TRBJ2-3
v_call: TRBV4-1
d_call: .
clone_size: .
cdr3_nt: TGCGCCAGCAGCCATCCGGGGGGCACAGATACGCAGTATTTT
cdr3_aa: CASSHPGGTDTQYF

j_call: TRBJ2-7
v_call: TRBV25-1
d_call: TRBD2
clone_size: .
cdr3_nt: TGTGCCAGCAGTGAATTTAGCGGGAGTGGGTACGAGCAGTACTTC
cdr3_aa: CASSEFSGSGYEQYF

j_call: TRBJ2-5
v_call: TRBV6-6
d_call: .
clone_size: .
cdr3_nt: TGTGCCAGCAGATCAGGGGGGTGGGAGACCCAGTACTTC
cdr3_aa: CASRSGGWETQYF

j_call: TRBJ2-1
v_call: TRBV5-1
d_call: .
clone_size: .
cdr3_nt: TGCGCCAGCAGCTTGCCTAGCGCCTACAATGAGCAGTTCTTC
cdr3_aa: CASSLPSAYNEQFF

j_call: TRBJ2-1
v_call: TRBV11-3
d_call: .
clone_size: few
cdr3_nt: TGTGCCAGCCAGCGGACTTACAATGAGCAGTTCTTC
cdr3_aa: CASQRTYNEQFF

j_call: TRBJ2-7
v_call: TRBV9
d_call: .
clone_size: few
cdr3_nt: TGTGCCAGCAGCACGACAGAGTTGAGCGAGCAGTACTTC
cdr3_aa: CASSTTELSEQYF

j_call: TRBJ2-1
v_call: TRBV29-1
d_call: .
clone_size: .
cdr3_nt: TGCAGCGTTGGTGCTAGACCACTCAGCAATGAGCAGTTCTTC
cdr3_aa: CSVGARPLSNEQFF

j_call: TRBJ1-5
v_call: TRBV12-5
d_call: .
clone_size: few
cdr3_nt: TGTGCTAGTGGCCAGGGCGGTCAGCCCCAGCATTTT
cdr3_aa: CASGQGGQPQHF

j_call: TRBJ2-1
v_call: TRBV19
d_call: .
clone_size: few
cdr3_nt: TGTGCCAGTAGTATCTCTGGGGCAACCTACAATGAGCAGTTCTTC
cdr3_aa: CASSISGATYNEQFF

j_call: TRBJ2-1
v_call: TRBV4-1
d_call: TRBD2
clone_size: few
cdr3_nt: TGCGCCAGCAGCCAAGGCCGAGCTAGCGGGAGTTACAATGAGCAGTTCTTC
cdr3_aa: CASSQGRASGSYNEQFF

j_call: TRBJ2-1
v_call: TRBV7-8
d_call: TRBD1
clone_size: few
cdr3_nt: TGTGCCAGCAAGACAGGGCCCTCCTACAATGAGCAGTTCTTC
cdr3_aa: CASKTGPSYNEQFF

j_call: TRBJ2-5
v_call: TRBV5-1
d_call: TRBD1
clone_size: .
cdr3_nt: TGCGCCAGCAGCTCGGGACAGGGAGGTGAGACCCAGTACTTC
cdr3_aa: CASSSGQGGETQYF

j_call: TRBJ2-1
v_call: TRBV5-6
d_call: .
clone_size: .
cdr3_nt: TGTGCCAGCTCGACCAGGGGCGGCTCCTACAATGAGCAGTTCTTC
cdr3_aa: CASSTRGGSYNEQFF

j_call: TRBJ2-1
v_call: TRBV18
d_call: TRBD1
clone_size: .
cdr3_nt: TGTGCCAGCTCCCCCCGACAGGGCCTCTACAATGAGCAGTTCTTC
cdr3_aa: CASSPRQGLYNEQFF